Listed here are 24 T cell receptor beta chains from one sample, sequenced in a study of identical twins. TCRdb itself ran the 5' RACE reads through MiXCR, one entry per CDR3 protein. The sample records about 690,000 distinct CDR3 sequences, approximately 6.1% being singletons. The specimen sequenced was naive T cells sorted from blood. The receptor set was obtained from a young man in good health.

This clonotype has just a few counts. The V and J genes are TRBV7-3 and TRBJ2-1; 15 positions match TRBD2. J lost 5 bases, V lost 3 bases, and 2 bases had no gene match. Germline CDR1 is SGHTA and CDR2 is FQGTGA. This CDR3 region has 16 residues. The DNA of the CDR3 is TGTGCCAGCAGCTTCAGGACTAGCGGGAGGGACAATGAGCAGTTCTTC. Translated, it gives CASSFRTSGRDNEQFF.

The table lists this clonotype with a few counts. The chain has TRBV27 and TRBJ1-2; D unclear. Germline CDR1 and CDR2: MNHEY and SMNVEV (reference sequence). V lost 4 bases, J lost 5 bases, and 11 bases lay in between. The length of the CDR3 is 13 residues. The CDR3 DNA follows: TGTGCCAGCAGTTCAGACATGGGATATGGCTACACCTTC. Amino acids: CASSSDMGYGYTF.

This clonotype showed up many times. The chain joins TRBV12-3 or TRBV12-4 to TRBJ1-5, with D perhaps TRBD1 (5 bases). V lost 3 bases and J 4 bases, leaving 13 bases between the germline ends. This CDR3 contains 15 residues. The CDR3 bases are TGTGCCAGCAGTTTGAGCCCGGGACTAAATCAGCCCCAGCATTTT. Protein sequence: CASSLSPGLNQPQHF.

This chain connects TRBV15 to TRBJ2-1; 12 bases align to TRBD2. CDR1 is LNHNV and CDR2 is YYDKDF in the germline V gene (reference sequence). The CDR3 totals 15 residues. The V gene end was trimmed by 3 bases and the J gene end by 6 bases; junction bases not matched to a gene: 3. In DNA form, the CDR3 reads TGTGCCACCAGCAGGGGGACTAGCGGGCTCAATGAGCAGTTCTTC. Residues: CATSRGTSGLNEQFF.

This clonotype was counted at least ten times. The DNA for the CDR3 is TGTGCCAGCAGCCAACGGGATAAGGGGCTGTTTTTT. This gives the protein CASSQRDKGLFF. The chain has TRBV12-3 or TRBV12-4 and TRBJ2-2; D perhaps matches TRBD2 (5 bases). The V and J ends lost 6 bases and 13 bases respectively, with 15 bases between them. The CDR3 runs to 12 residues.

The chain uses TRBV29-1 and TRBJ2-2; tentatively, D is TRBD2 (5 bases). Germline-derived CDR1 and CDR2 are SQVTM and ANQGSEA. CDR3 length equals 13 residues. Trimming removed 6 bases at V and 4 bases at J, with 12 bases between. The CDR3 reads CSVRVDPTGELFF. The CDR3 bases are TGCAGCGTGAGGGTGGATCCCACCGGGGAGCTGTTTTTT.

This clonotype came up many times. The chain carries TRBV12-3 or TRBV12-4 and TRBJ1-2; 8 bases align to TRBD1. The CDR3 sequence is 13 residues long. The V gene end was trimmed by 4 bases and the J gene end by 5 bases; junction bases not matched to a gene: 3. The CDR3 here is CASSSDRVYGYTF. In nucleotides, the CDR3 is TGTGCCAGCAGTTCGGACAGGGTTTATGGCTACACCTTC.

The table lists this clonotype with many counts. The J gene is TRBJ2-5, the V gene TRBV20-1; 7 bases align to TRBD2. Germline CDR1 is DFQATT and CDR2 is SNEGSKA (reference sequence). The CDR3 contains 14 residues. With V trimmed by 4 bases and J by 1 base, 6 bases remained unmatched. CDR3 DNA: TGCAGTGCTACTGAGTGGGAGGGCCAAGAGACCCAGTACTTC. This translates into CSATEWEGQETQYF.

CDR3 sequence reads: CSAGRRNTGELFF. CDR3 coding DNA: TGCAGTGCTGGACGTCGGAACACCGGGGAGCTGTTTTTT. The chain employs TRBV20-1 and TRBJ2-2; no firm D call. Trimming removed 5 bases from V and 1 base from J, with 8 bases in between. This CDR3 is built from 13 residues. Looked up from germline, CDR1 is DFQATT and CDR2 is SNEGSKA (reference sequence).

The chain has TRBV4-1 and TRBJ2-1; a weak D match, TRBD2 (6 bases). Germline V gene lookup returns CDR1 MGHRA and CDR2 YSYEKL. V lost 3 bases to trimming and J lost 0 bases, with 15 bases between them. This CDR3 has 17 residues. The CDR3 sequence: CASSHRIAESSYNEQFF. CDR3 in DNA: TGCGCCAGCAGCCACCGAATAGCGGAAAGCTCCTACAATGAGCAGTTCTTC.

Many counts were recorded for this clonotype. The chain uses TRBV27 and TRBJ2-7, with D unresolved. The V and J ends lost 4 bases and 6 bases respectively, with 10 bases between them. CDR3 size: 12 residues. The germline V gene encodes CDR1 MNHEY and CDR2 SMNVEV (reference sequence). CDR3 protein: CASSSRASEQYF. As DNA, the CDR3 is TGTGCCAGCAGTTCCCGTGCTTCCGAGCAGTACTTC.

In this sample, this clonotype turned up many times. A junction boundary mismatches the germline segment, possibly from a read error. The genes are TRBV29-1 and TRBJ2-1; a weak D match, TRBD2 (7 bases). The CDR3 contains 14 residues. Per germline, CDR1 SQVTM and CDR2 ANQGSEA. The CDR3 spells CSVVGGGGQRDWLF. CDR3 nucleotides: TGCAGCGTTGTCGGAGGGGGGGGGCAGCGGGACTGGCTCTTC.

The chain is built from TRBV2 and TRBJ2-5; D perhaps matches TRBD2 (5 bases). The CDR3 spans 13 residues. The V gene's germline CDR1 is SNHLY and CDR2 FYNNEI. V lost 6 bases to trimming and J lost 0 bases, with 8 bases between them. The CDR3 nucleotides are TGTGCCAGCAGCGGACTTTACCAAGAGACCCAGTACTTC. It translates to CASSGLYQETQYF.

This clonotype was seen many times. This chain uses TRBV14 with TRBJ2-1; 12 bases line up with TRBD2. V gave up 1 base and J gave up 8 bases; unmatched junction bases: 3. This CDR3 has 15 residues. The germline gives CDR1 SGHDN, CDR2 FVKESK. The chain's CDR3 is CASSQGLAGVDEQFF. The CDR3 coding sequence is TGTGCCAGCAGCCAAGGACTAGCGGGAGTTGATGAGCAGTTCTTC.

Ten or more counts support this clonotype. V and J are TRBV12-3 or TRBV12-4 and TRBJ2-3; 7 bases fit TRBD1. The CDR3 runs 12 residues. J was trimmed by 8 bases and V by 5 bases; bases with no gene match: 4. CDR3 coding DNA: TGTGCCAGCAGTACAGGGGTGGGTACGCAGTATTTT. Protein product: CASSTGVGTQYF.

This clonotype appeared many times. This sequence joins TRBV20-1 and TRBJ1-4; D gene uncertain. The germline gives CDR1 DFQATT, CDR2 SNEGSKA (reference sequence). The CDR3 spans 13 residues. Trimming took off 4 bases at V and 8 bases at J, with 14 bases between the two ends. CDR3 residues: CSATAGGREKLFF. The CDR3 DNA is TGCAGTGCTACCGCAGGTGGAAGGGAAAAACTGTTTTTT.

This clonotype appeared many times. This sequence joins TRBV4-3 and TRBJ2-7, with D possibly being TRBD2 (6 bases). This CDR3 is built from 14 residues. The V and J ends lost 3 bases and 3 bases respectively, with 12 bases between them. Germline V gene lookup returns CDR1 LGHNA and CDR2 YSLEER. The CDR3 sequence: CASSQVTGSYEQYF. CDR3 coding DNA: TGCGCCAGCAGCCAGGTAACCGGGAGCTACGAGCAGTACTTC.

This clonotype came up many times. V is TRBV10-3 and J is TRBJ2-7, with D possibly matching TRBD2 (5 bases). Germline assignment: CDR1 ENHRY and CDR2 SYGVKD. The CDR3 loop spans 13 amino acids. V was clipped by 10 bases and J by 4 bases, with 17 bases between them. The CDR3 bases are TGTGCCACCTGCAACGTAGAGGGTTACGAGCAGTACTTC. It codes for CATCNVEGYEQYF.

The sample holds many counts of this clonotype. The chain is built from TRBV12-5 and TRBJ1-1; unclear D gene. CDR3 length: 15 amino acids. Trimming left V 2 bases short and J 1 base short, with 11 bases between. From germline, CDR1 is LGHNT and CDR2 FRNRAP. The CDR3 DNA follows: TGTGCTAGTGGTTTGTTCCCAGCGGGGAACACTGAAGCTTTCTTT. Translating it yields CASGLFPAGNTEAFF. Full variable domain (outside the CDR3, taken from reference TRBV12-5 and TRBJ1-1): DARVTQTPRHKVTEMGQEVTMRCQPILGHNTVFWYRQTMMQGLELLAYFRNRAPLDDSGMPKDRFSAEMPDATLATLKIQPSEPRDSAVYFCASGLFPAGNTEAFFGQGTRLTVV.

This clonotype was seen at least ten times. CDR3 amino acids: CASSIGLGQPQHF. DNA of the CDR3: TGTGCCAGTAGTATTGGATTGGGACAGCCCCAGCATTTT. The rearrangement links TRBV19 to TRBJ1-5; D is undetermined. Germline CDR1 and CDR2: LNHDA and SQIVND (reference sequence). Between the trimmed V and J ends, which lost 3 bases and 7 bases, there was a span of 10 bases. The CDR3 is 13 amino acids.

V is TRBV6-2 or TRBV6-3 and J is TRBJ2-1; the match to TRBD2 covers 8 bases. The junction had 8 bases not matched to a gene; V was cut back by 2 bases and J by 8 bases. This CDR3 has 15 amino acids. Germline values: CDR1 MNHEY, CDR2 SVGEGT. The CDR3 is CASSYGVSGNHEQFF. As DNA, the CDR3 is TGTGCCAGCAGTTACGGTGTTAGCGGGAATCATGAGCAGTTCTTC.

This clonotype was found many times. CDR3 region: CASSLGLEGTGELFF. In DNA form, the CDR3 reads TGCGCCAGCAGCTTGGGACTAGAGGGCACCGGGGAGCTGTTTTTT. The chain is built from TRBV5-1 and TRBJ2-2; D is perhaps TRBD2 (6 bases). From germline, CDR1 is SGHRS and CDR2 YFSETQ. CDR3 length: 15 amino acids. Trimming stripped 0 bases from V and 4 bases from J, with 10 bases between.

This clonotype was seen repeatedly, ten times or more. This chain connects TRBV5-5 to TRBJ2-5; a possible D gene is TRBD1 (5 bases). The V end lost 1 base, the J end lost 5 bases, and 15 bases lay between the germline ends. Germline V gives CDR1 SGHKS, CDR2 YYEKEE (reference sequence). The CDR3 spans 15 residues. The CDR3 protein is CASSLLGGAGETQYF. As DNA, the CDR3 is TGTGCCAGCAGCTTGTTGGGTGGGGCCGGGGAGACCCAGTACTTC.

This clonotype was seen repeatedly, ten times or more. The gene calls are TRBV29-1 and TRBJ2-5; D is possibly TRBD2 (7 bases). V gave up 4 bases and J gave up 3 bases, with 21 bases separating them. There are 16 residues in the CDR3. Germline lookup yields CDR1 SQVTM and CDR2 ANQGSEA. As DNA, the CDR3 is TGCAGCGTTGTGGGGGGGAACGTTGGGACAAAAGAGACCCAGTACTTC. Amino acids: CSVVGGNVGTKETQYF.